A selection of T cell receptor beta chains follows, all from one sample in a study of metastatic and nonmetastatic thyroid tumors. TCRdb recomputed clones from the PCR reads via MiXCR. The table has over 15,000 clones, approximately 28% seen once. What was sequenced was tumor tissue. All receptors derive from a female donor with papillary thyroid cancer or a benign thyroid nodule (not recorded which). Some clones in this sample may be carry-over from other donors' samples. CDR3s include the opening cysteine and the closing phenylalanine or tryptophan. D genes are given only for firm matches. Size is omitted from some rows. Given values are once, few, many or a class for expanded clones.

V	size	J	D	DNA	CDR3
TRBV6-2/TRBV6-3	medium-sized	TRBJ2-7	-	TGTGCCAGCAGTTACTTGGGGGCTGGTTACGAGCAGTACTTC	CASSYLGAGYEQYF
TRBV5-6	few	TRBJ2-5	TRBD2	TGTGCCAGCAGCTTCTTAGCGGGAGGTGCAGGAGAGACCCAGTACTTC	CASSFLAGGAGETQYF
TRBV27	medium-sized	TRBJ2-5	TRBD1	TGTGCCAGCAGTCTTCAGGGGGCAGTGGGGACCCAGTACTTC	CASSLQGAVGTQYF
TRBV19	many	TRBJ2-1	TRBD2	TGTGCCAGTAGTTCCCGGACTAGCGGGGCTTACAATGAGCAGTTCTTC	CASSSRTSGAYNEQFF
TRBV18	-	TRBJ1-6	-	TGTGCCAGCTCATCTAAGGGGGAAATAAATAATTCACCCCTCCACTTT	CASSSKGEINNSPLHF
TRBV7-2	many	TRBJ2-3	-	TGTGCCAGCAGCGATAAATGGGCCAGCTCAGATACGCAGTATTTT	CASSDKWASSDTQYF
TRBV5-1	-	TRBJ1-6	-	TGCGCCAGCAGCTTGGAGGGGTCCGCCTATAATTCACCCCTCCACTTT	CASSLEGSAYNSPLHF
TRBV9	-	TRBJ2-1	-	TGTGCCAGCAGCGTAGTGGCTAGCGCAGACAATGAGCAGTTCTTC	CASSVVASADNEQFF
TRBV20-1	-	TRBJ1-2	-	TGCAGTGCTAGATTTGTAGGGGCCGATTTGCCGGTCTCTGGCTACACCTTC	CSARFVGADLPVSGYTF
TRBV19	medium-sized	TRBJ1-2	-	TGTGCCAGTAGTATACCCGAGAGACGCTATGGCTACACCTTC	CASSIPERRYGYTF
TRBV6-1	large	TRBJ2-5	-	TGTGCCAGCAGTGAAGCACAGAACCGAGAGACCCAGTACTTC	CASSEAQNRETQYF
TRBV5-1	many	TRBJ2-5	-	TGCGCCAGCAGCGAGGGACTGGCATTGAAAGAGACCCAGTACTTC	CASSEGLALKETQYF
TRBV3-1	many	TRBJ2-3	-	TGTGCCAGCAGCCTTTCGGGGGCTCGCGATACGCAGTATTTT	CASSLSGARDTQYF
TRBV7-9	few	TRBJ2-7	TRBD1	TGTGCCAGCGGGACAGGGTACTACGAGCAGTACTTC	CASGTGYYEQYF
TRBV18	-	TRBJ1-5	-	TGTGCCAGCTCACCAGAGACAGCTAGCAATCAGCCCCAGCATTTT	CASSPETASNQPQHF
TRBV11-2	once	TRBJ1-3	-	TGTGCCAGCAGGTCCTTAACTCTATCCAACACCATATATTTT	CASRSLTLSNTIYF
TRBV30	-	TRBJ1-4	TRBD1	TGTGCCTGGAGTGTGGGATTCGGACAGGATGAAAAACTGTTTTTT	CAWSVGFGQDEKLFF
TRBV6-2/TRBV6-3	few	TRBJ2-5	TRBD2	TGTGCCAGTGGGGAGGGCTTGGAGACCCAGTACTTC	CASGEGLETQYF
TRBV27	medium-sized	TRBJ2-7	TRBD1	TGTGCCAGCAGCCACTTGGGACAGGGGCGCTACGAGCAGTACTTC	CASSHLGQGRYEQYF
TRBV12-3/TRBV12-4	few	TRBJ1-5	-	TGTGCCAGCAGTCCCGTACAGCTTAGGGGCAATCATCCCCAGCATTTT	CASSPVQLRGNHPQHF
TRBV5-4	few	TRBJ2-2	-	TGTGCCAGCAGCCTCTCAACAGGGCTGGATGGGGGGGAGCTGTTTTTT	CASSLSTGLDGGELFF
TRBV18	once	TRBJ1-1	-	TGTGCCAGCTCACAAGGCCGGGACACTGAAGCTTTCTTT	CASSQGRDTEAFF
TRBV30	medium-sized	TRBJ1-1	-	TGTGCCTGTCCCGTTGGTATTAATGGTGAAGCTTTCTTT	CACPVGINGEAFF
TRBV9	many	TRBJ2-1	-	TGTGCCAGCAGCGTAGATGCCAGGGTAGACTACAATGAGCAGTTCTTC	CASSVDARVDYNEQFF
TRBV11-3	-	TRBJ2-5	-	TGTGCCAGAACAAGGGGTCGGTCACGGCAAGAGACCCAGTACTTC	CARTRGRSRQETQYF
TRBV27	-	TRBJ2-3	-	TGTGCCAGCAGGCGGGGCACAGATACGCAGTATTTT	CASRRGTDTQYF